This T cell receptor beta chain was captured by sequencing in a study of beta chain features in type 1 diabetes. About this clone: The antigen remains undetermined.

General observations from the study: Naive, central memory and regulatory TCRB repertoires appeared more similar among patients than healthy donors.

Expressed TCRB transcripts were sequenced after all isolated RNA was converted to cDNA. Clones were sequenced by immunoSEQ multiplex PCR, and TCRdb holds only the in-frame ones, with some missing. The sample holds around 300,000 clones, around 7.3% seen once. It was one heparinised blood draw, averaging roughly 0.11 L, that each donor gave. Germline CDR1 is MDHEN and CDR2 is SYDVKM. The CDR3 totals 12 residues. V was clipped by 6 bases and J by 6 bases, with 10 bases between them. The sequence came from a woman between 18 and 29 years old in good health. The sample taken for sequencing was central memory CD4+ T cells from blood. The genes are TRBV28 and TRBJ2-3, with unresolved D. The CDR3: CASSPWMDTQYF. In nucleotides, the CDR3 is TGTGCCAGCAGCCCATGGATGGATACGCAGTATTTT.